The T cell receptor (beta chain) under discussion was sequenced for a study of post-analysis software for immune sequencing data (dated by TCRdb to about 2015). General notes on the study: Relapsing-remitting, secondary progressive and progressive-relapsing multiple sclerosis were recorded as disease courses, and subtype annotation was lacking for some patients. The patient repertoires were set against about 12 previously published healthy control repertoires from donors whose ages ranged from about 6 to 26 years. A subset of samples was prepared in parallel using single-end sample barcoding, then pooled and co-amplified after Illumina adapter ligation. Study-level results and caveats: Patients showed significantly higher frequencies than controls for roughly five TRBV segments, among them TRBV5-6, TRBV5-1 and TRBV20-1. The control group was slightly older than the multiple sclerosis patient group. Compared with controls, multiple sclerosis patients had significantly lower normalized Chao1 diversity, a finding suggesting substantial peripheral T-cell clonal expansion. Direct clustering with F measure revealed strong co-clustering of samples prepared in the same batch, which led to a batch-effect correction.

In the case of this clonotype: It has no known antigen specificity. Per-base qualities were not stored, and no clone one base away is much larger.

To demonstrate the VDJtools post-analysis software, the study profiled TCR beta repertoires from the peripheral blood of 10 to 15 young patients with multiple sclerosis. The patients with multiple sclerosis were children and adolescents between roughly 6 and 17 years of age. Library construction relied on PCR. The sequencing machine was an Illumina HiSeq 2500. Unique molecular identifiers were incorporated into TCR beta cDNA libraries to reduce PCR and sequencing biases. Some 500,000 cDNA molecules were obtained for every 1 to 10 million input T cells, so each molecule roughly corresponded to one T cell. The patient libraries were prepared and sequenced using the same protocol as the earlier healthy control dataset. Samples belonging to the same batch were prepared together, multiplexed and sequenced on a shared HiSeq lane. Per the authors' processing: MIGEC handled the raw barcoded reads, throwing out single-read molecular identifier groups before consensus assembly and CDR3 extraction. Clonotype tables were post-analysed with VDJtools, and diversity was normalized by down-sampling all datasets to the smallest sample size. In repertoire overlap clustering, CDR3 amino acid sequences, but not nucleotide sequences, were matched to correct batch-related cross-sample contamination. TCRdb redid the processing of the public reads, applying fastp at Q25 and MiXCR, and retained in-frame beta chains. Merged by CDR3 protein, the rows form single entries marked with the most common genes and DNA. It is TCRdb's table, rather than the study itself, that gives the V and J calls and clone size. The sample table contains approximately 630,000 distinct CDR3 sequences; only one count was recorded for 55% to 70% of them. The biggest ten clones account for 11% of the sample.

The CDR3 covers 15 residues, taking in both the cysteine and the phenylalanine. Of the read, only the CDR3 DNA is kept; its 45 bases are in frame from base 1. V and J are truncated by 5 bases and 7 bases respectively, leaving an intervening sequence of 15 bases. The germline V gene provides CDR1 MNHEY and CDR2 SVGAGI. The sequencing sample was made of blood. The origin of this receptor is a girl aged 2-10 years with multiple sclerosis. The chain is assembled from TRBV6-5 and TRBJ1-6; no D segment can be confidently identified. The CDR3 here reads CASSHGEGRNSPLHF. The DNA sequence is TGTGCCAGCAGTCACGGAGAAGGGCGCAATTCACCCCTCCACTTT.